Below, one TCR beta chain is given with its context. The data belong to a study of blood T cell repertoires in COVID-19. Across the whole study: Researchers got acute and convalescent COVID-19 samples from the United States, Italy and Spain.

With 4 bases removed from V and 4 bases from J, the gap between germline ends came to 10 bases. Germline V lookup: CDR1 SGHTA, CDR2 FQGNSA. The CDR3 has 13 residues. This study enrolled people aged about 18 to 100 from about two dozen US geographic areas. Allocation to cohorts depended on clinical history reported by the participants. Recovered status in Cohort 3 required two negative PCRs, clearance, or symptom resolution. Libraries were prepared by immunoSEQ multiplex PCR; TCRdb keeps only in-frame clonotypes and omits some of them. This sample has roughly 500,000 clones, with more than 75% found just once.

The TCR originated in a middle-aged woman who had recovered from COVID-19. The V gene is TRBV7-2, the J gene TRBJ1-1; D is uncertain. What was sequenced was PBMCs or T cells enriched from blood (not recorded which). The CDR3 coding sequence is TGTGCCAGCAGCTCTGGGCGGGCCACTGAAGCTTTCTTT. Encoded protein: CASSSGRATEAFF.